The rows below give T cell receptor beta chains drawn from one sample of a study of blood T cell repertoires in COVID-19. Assay used: immunoSEQ multiplex PCR; TCRdb lists only in-frame clones, some missing. The sample has roughly 140,000 clones, approximately 86% seen once. Sequencing was performed on peripheral blood. All receptors derive from a human donor in a cohort sampled during active COVID-19. Both conserved end residues are part of each CDR3.

v_gene,j_gene,CDR3aa
TRBV10-3,TRBJ2-3,CAISLGIRTDTQYF
TRBV7-8,TRBJ2-2,CASSLFLTGEGIGELFF
TRBV30,TRBJ2-6,CAWTQQGVSGANVLTF
TRBV27,TRBJ1-1,CASSFLQGPDTEAFF
TRBV9,TRBJ2-1,CASSVPRGLTAVLRAGTGNNEQFF
TRBV28,TRBJ2-3,CASSSPQRLAGVGDTQYF
TRBV28,TRBJ2-7,CASSIRLAGRYEQYF
TRBV11-1,TRBJ2-3,CASSVPTSGDTQYF
TRBV10-3,TRBJ1-1,CAISVTGVGDTEAFF
TRBV6-1,TRBJ2-7,CASSEGPYYEQYF
TRBV5-1,TRBJ2-7,CASSLTYTGSSYEQYF
TRBV27,TRBJ2-1,CASSLSGQSVYNEQFF
TRBV5-6,TRBJ1-1,CASSLGTGNLNTEAFF
TRBV7-2,TRBJ2-5,CASSSGLASTQYF
TRBV7-2,TRBJ2-1,CASSHPGASGRNEQFF
TRBV5-1,TRBJ2-2,CASSGGGGMNTGELFF
TRBV27,TRBJ2-7,CASSPLGQAYEQYF
TRBV27,TRBJ1-2,CASSLTARTGVNYGYTF
TRBV2,TRBJ1-1,CASRKDRGLFTEAFF
TRBV5-5,TRBJ1-6,CASSPGQIYSPLHF